This TCR beta chain was found in a study of blood T cell repertoires in COVID-19 (dated by TCRdb to about 2020). For the study in its entirety: Samples from collaborators originated in the United States, Italy and Spain and spanned both the acute and convalescent phases of COVID-19. The material from the prospective study consisted of cDNA or gDNA derived from T cells, B-cell-depleted T cells, or PBMCs. The dataset comprised deeply sampled blood TCRbeta repertoires from subjects exposed to, actively infected with, or recovered from COVID-19. The repertoires were made available in a free public database intended to serve as a resource for research on the immune response to SARS-CoV-2. The samples were drawn from two sources: the first 160 participants of the ongoing ImmuneRACE study, and 1,200 or so subjects contributed by 6 global collaborators. Sample metadata almost always included a de-identified subject ID, COVID-19 status, age in years and sex. Where available, HLA class I and class II types were taken from metadata supplied by the sample provider and were not determined by assay-based typing.

Unmatched junction bases come to 5, with V trimmed by 0 bases and J by 4 bases. The CDR3, cysteine through phenylalanine, is 15 amino acids long. Only the CDR3 region is kept as DNA, spanning 45 bases read in frame from base 1. CDR1 and CDR2 were assigned from the germline V gene as SGDLS and YYNGEE. TCRbeta CDR3 regions were amplified from genomic DNA using the immunoSEQ Assay, a bias-controlled multiplex PCR. As for how the authors treated the data: Within the assay, amplification of reference gene primers was used to estimate how many nucleated cells each sample contained. Sequence reads were collapsed and filtered to measure the absolute abundance of every unique TCRbeta CDR3 rearrangement. For each sample, productive Simpson clonality was calculated as the square root of Simpson's diversity index across productive rearrangements. Entries here come from immuneACCESS through TCRdb and include only in-frame sequences with V and J called. Some clones fail to appear in such tables; in the studies checked, an unresolved V gene covers under half of the shortfall, and the cause of the remainder is unknown. The V and J calls and clone size come from that table; D and trimming were worked out from the DNA. Recorded for this sample are around 230,000 clones; 70% to 90% of them occurred a single time. Jointly, the top ten make up approximately 2% of the sample.

What the authors observed across the whole study: Clinical and demographic metadata were provided uncurated, with the amount varying by source and participant.

A second Seattle source provided samples from volunteer blood donors who had recovered from COVID-19. The collaborating institutions used their own protocols to collect whole blood in K2EDTA tubes. Collaborator samples were shipped for TCRbeta analysis as frozen whole blood, isolated PBMCs, or DNA extracted from either sample type. About this clone: Its specific antigen is unknown. No base quality values were provided; no much bigger clone lies one nucleotide off.

The sequenced material came from peripheral blood. The chain employs TRBV9 and TRBJ1-1; a stretch of 8 junction bases matches TRBD1. This sequence originates from a man between 25 and 39 years old who had recovered from COVID-19. The CDR3: CASSVAPQGGTEAFF. The DNA is TGTGCCAGCAGCGTAGCCCCACAGGGGGGCACTGAAGCTTTCTTT. Full variable domain (CDR3 extended with the reference TRBV9 and TRBJ1-1 proteins): DSGVTQTPKHLITATGQRVTLRCSPRSGDLSVYWYQQSLDQGLQFLIQYYNGEERAKGNILERFSAQQFPDLHSELNLSSLELGDSALYFCASSVAPQGGTEAFFGQGTRLTVV.